Detailed here is one TCR beta chain. The data were obtained in a study of CDR3 diversity in severe acne. TCRdb re-analysed the PCR reads in MiXCR, keeping a single row per CDR3 protein. The profile shows approximately 77,000 distinct CDR3 sequences, approximately 49% of them singletons. Germline lookup yields CDR1 SEHNR and CDR2 FQNEAQ (reference sequence). The CDR3 spans 14 residues. Trimming removed 5 bases from V and 2 bases from J, with 9 bases in between. The sequence was collected from a male donor with severe acne vulgaris. Material: blood. The chain joins TRBV7-9 to TRBJ2-2; D uncertain. DNA of the CDR3: TGTGCCAGCAGCGTGTGGAGTAACACCGGGGAGCTGTTTTTT. Residues: CASSVWSNTGELFF.